This T cell receptor (beta chain) was found in a study of T-cell memory formation after mild COVID-19. TCRdb re-analysed the 5' RACE reads in MiXCR, keeping a single row per CDR3 protein. Among fewer than 250,000 distinct CDR3 sequences listed, under 30% were seen once. In this sample, this clonotype turned up a few times. The antigen remains undetermined. V dropped 5 bases and J dropped 4 bases, with 12 bases sitting between them. The length of the CDR3 is 14 residues. General study results and limits: Confirmation of SARS-CoV-2 specificity was lacking for second-wave clones peaking day 37. Clones contracting day 15 to 85 were balanced CD4/CD8; later expanders leaned CD4+. Contracting CD4+ clones lay largely in CM and EM, with CD8+ ones residing in EMRA.

Input material: PBMCs or a T cell subset sorted from them (not recorded which). The source of this sequence is an adult woman who had mild COVID-19 (a few samples of this study predate the infection). Cell type and time point are not known. The rearrangement joins TRBV12-3 or TRBV12-4 to TRBJ2-1; D is unresolved. CDR3 sequence reads: CASSTSNFYNEQFF. For the CDR3, the DNA is TGTGCCAGCAGTACCTCAAACTTTTACAATGAGCAGTTCTTC.